The 18 T cell receptor beta chains listed next were all sequenced from one sample in a study of post-analysis software for immune sequencing data. These receptors' antigens are unknown. Study-level points and caveats: In patients, about 5 TRBV segments were more frequent than in controls, with TRBV5-6, TRBV5-1 and TRBV20-1 among them.

Prepared TCR beta cDNA libraries contained unique molecular identifiers. In TCRdb, the PCR reads were re-called with MiXCR into one record per CDR3 protein. This sample has about 540,000 distinct CDR3 sequences; approximately 31% occur once, and the top ten carry approximately 5.4%. The sequencing sample was made of blood. These receptors were collected from a girl younger than 18 with multiple sclerosis.

This clonotype was detected a few times. The chain links TRBV9 to TRBJ2-7, with 7 nucleotides matching TRBD1. The CDR3 spans 17 residues. J was trimmed by 3 bases and V by 5 bases; bases with no gene match: 17. CDR1 is SGDLS, CDR2 YYNGEE, per germline. The CDR3 protein is CASSRFDRVGSGYEQYF. CDR3 coding DNA: TGTGCCAGCAGTCGATTCGACAGGGTCGGATCTGGCTACGAGCAGTACTTC.

This clonotype was recorded a few times. The V call is TRBV20-1, the J call TRBJ2-1; tentative D call: TRBD2 (6 bases). The V end was cut by 2 bases, the J end by 10 bases, with 15 bases between. Germline values: CDR1 DFQATT, CDR2 SNEGSKA (reference sequence). The length of the CDR3 is 13 residues. In DNA form, the CDR3 reads TGCAGTGCTAGACAAACTAGTCGGGGGGAGCAGTTCTTC. Translating it yields CSARQTSRGEQFF.

The chain uses TRBV4-2 and TRBJ2-1; D is perhaps TRBD2 (7 bases). CDR3 length: 16 amino acids. Germline CDR1 LGHNA, CDR2 YNFKEQ. V was shortened by 0 bases and J by 4 bases, with 13 bases between the two germline ends. The chain's CDR3 is CASSQESGGHYNEQFF. DNA of the CDR3: TGTGCCAGCAGCCAAGAATCGGGGGGCCATTACAATGAGCAGTTCTTC.

Only a few counts were recorded for this clonotype. V is TRBV20-1 and J is TRBJ2-3; 8 nucleotides match TRBD2. V lost 1 base, J lost 0 bases, and 9 bases stayed unmatched. The germline V gene encodes CDR1 DFQATT and CDR2 SNEGSKA (reference sequence). CDR3 length: 17 residues. The DNA of the CDR3 is TGCAGTGCTAGAGGCGGGGGGCGGAGAATTAGCACAGATACGCAGTATTTT. It translates to CSARGGGRRISTDTQYF.

The chain joins TRBV4-2 to TRBJ1-3, with TRBD1 as a possible D gene (5 bases). Trimming shortened V by 5 bases and J by 2 bases, and 10 bases separated the two germline ends. There are 14 residues in the CDR3. Germline lookup yields CDR1 LGHNA and CDR2 YNFKEQ. CDR3 coding DNA: TGTGCCAGCAGCACGACAGAGACTGGAAACACCATATATTTT. As protein: CASSTTETGNTIYF.

V gene TRBV20-1 combines with J gene TRBJ1-5; 9 bases agree with TRBD1. Germline-derived CDR1 and CDR2 are DFQATT and SNEGSKA (reference sequence). The CDR3 consists of 17 residues. The V and J ends lost 6 bases and 3 bases, in that order; junction bases with no gene match: 15. The CDR3 sequence is CSARETGGRSSNQPQHF. As DNA, the CDR3 is TGCAGTGCCCGAGAGACAGGGGGGCGAAGTTCCAATCAGCCCCAGCATTTT.

This clonotype showed up just once. At one end, the junction sequence differs from germline, possibly due to a read error. The rearrangement uses TRBV7-3 and TRBJ2-1; D ambiguous. The CDR3 is 15 residues long. Per germline, CDR1 SGHTA and CDR2 FQGTGA. The CDR3 DNA follows: TGTGCCAGCAGCTTAAACCCCAACTCCTACAATGGGCAGTTCTTC. Translated: CASSLNPNSYNGQFF.

J is TRBJ2-5 and V is TRBV5-1, with D uncertain. Germline lookup yields CDR1 SGHRS and CDR2 YFSETQ. This CDR3 region has 14 residues. The V and J ends lost 3 bases and 1 base respectively, with 10 bases between them. Written as DNA, the CDR3 is TGCGCCAGCAGCTGGGAATTGGGCCAAGAGACCCAGTACTTC. It codes for CASSWELGQETQYF.

This clonotype has a handful of counts. The chain employs TRBV5-1 and TRBJ2-1; 7 bases fit TRBD1. The germline CDR1 and CDR2 sequences are SGHRS and YFSETQ. The V and J ends lost 0 bases and 5 bases, in that order; junction bases with no gene match: 8. The CDR3 contains 16 residues. This CDR3 is CASSLGDSARNNEQFF. The CDR3 DNA follows: TGCGCCAGCAGCTTGGGGGACAGCGCCCGGAACAATGAGCAGTTCTTC.

This clonotype was detected a few times. The rearrangement links TRBV20-1 to TRBJ2-5; D unresolved. V lost 0 bases, J lost 2 bases, and 13 bases lay in between. The CDR3 is 15 residues long. Germline CDR1 DFQATT, CDR2 SNEGSKA (reference sequence). CDR3 nucleotide sequence: TGCAGTGCTAGAGACGGAAAGGAATTTCAAGAGACCCAGTACTTC. Translated: CSARDGKEFQETQYF.

This clonotype was seen only a few times. The chain employs TRBV14 and TRBJ2-1; 7 bases line up with TRBD1. In germline, CDR1 is SGHDN, CDR2 FVKESK. Unmatched junction bases numbered 8, after V lost 2 bases and J lost 4 bases. This CDR3 has 16 residues. The CDR3 region has the DNA TGTGCCAGCAGCCAATTCTGGGGACAGCGGTACAATGAGCAGTTCTTC. Protein sequence: CASSQFWGQRYNEQFF.

The V call is TRBV12-3 or TRBV12-4, the J call TRBJ2-1; TRBD1 aligns across 7 bases. J was trimmed by 2 bases and V by 4 bases; bases with no gene match: 2. There are 14 residues in the CDR3. CDR3 residues: CASSSTGTYNEQFF. DNA for the CDR3: TGTGCCAGCAGTTCGACAGGGACCTACAATGAGCAGTTCTTC.

Regarding this clonotype: Germline and junction disagree at one end, which may indicate a read error. V is TRBV3-1 and J is TRBJ2-1, with 7 positions matching TRBD1. Germline loops: CDR1 LGHDT, CDR2 YNNKEL (reference sequence). This CDR3 spans 13 amino acids. The CDR3 protein is CAGSQGTAGEQFF. CDR3 nucleotides: TGTGCCGGCAGCCAAGGGACAGCCGGTGAGCAGTTCTTC.

This clonotype occurred a few times. This chain uses TRBV6-2 or TRBV6-3 with TRBJ2-1, with TRBD2 identical over 8 bases. The CDR3 loop spans 12 amino acids. The germline V gene encodes CDR1 MNHEY and CDR2 SVGEGT. CDR3 residues: CDPSSGYNEQFF. The DNA for the CDR3 is TGTGACCCGTCTAGCGGGTACAATGAGCAGTTCTTC.

The chain uses TRBV12-3 or TRBV12-4 and TRBJ2-7; the D gene is possibly TRBD1 (5 bases). The V and J ends lost 6 bases and 1 base respectively, with 10 bases between them. The CDR3 has 13 amino acids. CDR3 sequence reads: CASSWGRSYEQYF. DNA of the CDR3: TGTGCCAGCAGCTGGGGCAGATCCTACGAGCAGTACTTC.

The chain carries TRBV20-1 and TRBJ2-1; TRBD1 agrees at 9 bases. The CDR3 consists of 17 residues. Germline-derived CDR1 and CDR2 are DFQATT and SNEGSKA (reference sequence). V shed 0 bases, J shed 3 bases, and the junction held 9 bases outside the gene matches. Written as DNA, the CDR3 is TGCAGTGCTAGAGATCCATTGGGACAGGGTATCTACAATGAGCAGTTCTTC. This gives the protein CSARDPLGQGIYNEQFF.

The chain recombines TRBV6-6 with TRBJ1-1; the D is unclear. The CDR3 sequence is 14 residues long. The germline V gene has CDR1 MNHNY and CDR2 SVGAGI (reference sequence). Deletions cut 0 bases from V and 0 bases from J, with 5 bases between. The CDR3 region is CASSYSAVNTEAFF. CDR3 coding DNA: TGTGCCAGCAGTTACTCGGCGGTGAACACTGAAGCTTTCTTT.

This clonotype came up a few times. This chain connects TRBV6-2 or TRBV6-3 to TRBJ2-1, with TRBD2 matching over 8 bases. Germline V CDR1 and CDR2: MNHEY, SVGEGT. With V trimmed by 4 bases and J by 8 bases, 10 bases remained unmatched. The CDR3 is 15 amino acids. Here the CDR3 reads CASSLAHSGGDEQFF. The CDR3, as DNA: TGTGCCAGCAGTTTAGCCCACAGCGGGGGCGATGAGCAGTTCTTC.